This passage covers 2 T cell receptor beta chains from one sample sequenced in a study of PD-1 and CTLA-4 blockade in melanoma. Produced via immunoSEQ multiplex PCR; TCRdb's table is partial and in-frame only. The sample records roughly 30,000 clones, roughly nine tenths being singletons. The specimen was CD8+ T cells from peripheral blood, collected before anti-PD-1 treatment. The receptor set was obtained from a human donor with melanoma.

The rearrangement links TRBV2 to TRBJ1-1; D not resolved. The germline V gene encodes CDR1 SNHLY and CDR2 FYNNEI. The CDR3 covers 14 residues. Trimming removed 2 bases at V and 8 bases at J, with 15 bases between. CDR3 loop: CASSESAGPIEAFF. In DNA form, the CDR3 reads TGTGCCAGCAGTGAATCGGCGGGCCCCATAGAAGCTTTCTTT.

The V and J genes are TRBV5-1 and TRBJ2-1; 8 nucleotides align to TRBD2. Germline CDR1 reads SGHRS; CDR2 reads YFSETQ. V lost 4 bases, J lost 3 bases, and 3 bases stayed unmatched. The CDR3 length is 14 residues. The CDR3 reads CASSASGGYNEQFF. Here the CDR3 DNA reads TGCGCCAGCAGCGCGAGCGGGGGCTACAATGAGCAGTTCTTC.